The 10 T cell receptor beta chains below all came from one sample that was sequenced in a study of T cells in Graves' hyperthyroidism and ophthalmopathy. RNA transcripts gave rise to amplified TCR beta CDR3 regions. During a first-round RT-PCR of the TCR CDR3, the HTBI primer set was used. TCRdb recomputed calls from the multiplex PCR reads with MiXCR, one row per CDR3 protein. This sample has 550,000 to 700,000 distinct CDR3 sequences, with roughly 14% found just once. Sequences were obtained from blood. These receptors were taken from a woman aged 40 to 55 with Graves' ophthalmopathy.

In its sample, this clonotype was seen many times. The chain employs TRBV11-2 and TRBJ2-7; 8 bases match TRBD1. J was trimmed by 5 bases and V by 3 bases; bases with no gene match: 6. Germline assignment: CDR1 SGHAT and CDR2 FQNNGV. This CDR3 region has 14 residues. CDR3 region: CASSFDRGFHEQYF. CDR3 in DNA: TGTGCCAGCAGCTTCGACAGGGGTTTCCACGAGCAGTACTTC.

This clonotype turned up a few times. The V gene is TRBV4-1, the J gene TRBJ1-1; D remains ambiguous. This CDR3 region has 14 residues. V lost 1 base and J lost 5, with 11 bases in between. Germline V gene lookup returns CDR1 MGHRA and CDR2 YSYEKL. CDR3 amino acids: CASSQAMEWTEAFF. The CDR3 region has the DNA TGCGCCAGCAGCCAAGCGATGGAATGGACTGAAGCTTTCTTT.

This sequence joins TRBV9 and TRBJ2-7; no definite D call. V was shortened by 0 bases and J by 0 bases, with 7 bases between the two germline ends. Germline-derived CDR1 and CDR2 are SGDLS and YYNGEE. This CDR3 region has 14 residues. As DNA, the CDR3 is TGTGCCAGCAGCGTAGCGCGGAGCTCCTACGAGCAGTACTTC. Its translation is CASSVARSSYEQYF.

This clonotype was observed many times. The rearrangement joins TRBV6-1 to TRBJ2-5; 8 bases are shared with TRBD2. Germline V lookup: CDR1 MNHNS, CDR2 SASEGT. The V segment lost 5 bases and the J segment 8 bases; nucleotides outside the gene matches: 10. CDR3 size: 14 residues. The CDR3 nucleotides read TGTGCCAGCAGTCAGCGGGGGCTGCGGAATACCCAGTACTTC. It translates to CASSQRGLRNTQYF.

This clonotype was observed many times. The rearrangement joins TRBV12-3 or TRBV12-4 to TRBJ2-3; possibly TRBD2 for D (6 bases). Trimming stripped 4 bases from V and 1 base from J, with 12 bases between. This CDR3 contains 15 residues. The CDR3 loop is CASSSLGLGTDTQYF. Written as DNA, the CDR3 is TGTGCCAGCAGTTCTTTGGGACTGGGCACAGATACGCAGTATTTT.

There are many counts of this clonotype. The chain is built from TRBV19 and TRBJ1-1, with TRBD1 matching 9 bases. Germline V lookup: CDR1 LNHDA, CDR2 SQIVND (reference sequence). Germline trimming cut 5 bases from V and 4 bases from J; bases unmatched to any gene: 5. This CDR3 region has 14 residues. The DNA of the CDR3 is TGTGCCAGTAGTGCGACAGGGGGGGTCACTGAAGCTTTCTTT. It translates to CASSATGGVTEAFF.

This clonotype was counted between two and nine times. The chain combines TRBV27 with TRBJ1-6; D remains ambiguous. Germline CDR1 and CDR2: MNHEY and SMNVEV (reference sequence). This CDR3 contains 11 residues. The germline V and J ends were trimmed by 8 bases and 9 bases, with 8 bases remaining between them. In DNA form, the CDR3 reads TGTGCCAGCTCGCCTTTTTCACCCCTCCACTTT. Protein product: CASSPFSPLHF.

This chain connects TRBV12-3 or TRBV12-4 to TRBJ1-2; D remains ambiguous. Trimming shortened V by 1 base and J by 8 bases, and 11 bases separated the two germline ends. The CDR3 extends over 13 amino acids. CDR3 in amino acids: CASSLVSQRGYTF. CDR3 DNA sequence: TGTGCCAGCAGTTTAGTCAGCCAAAGGGGCTACACCTTC.

This clonotype was counted ten times or more. V usage is TRBV5-5 and J usage is TRBJ1-5; D unclear. This CDR3 is built from 14 residues. Germline lookup yields CDR1 SGHKS and CDR2 YYEKEE (reference sequence). Trimming removed 4 bases at V and 3 bases at J, with 11 bases between. The CDR3 spells CASSPGRANQPQHF. The CDR3 nucleotides are TGTGCCAGCAGCCCGGGGAGGGCCAATCAGCCCCAGCATTTT.

This clonotype has a count of ten or more. The chain joins TRBV6-2 or TRBV6-3 to TRBJ2-5; D remains ambiguous. Trimming took off 6 bases at V and 1 base at J, with 12 bases between the two ends. The CDR3 extends over 14 amino acids. Germline loops: CDR1 MNHEY, CDR2 SVGEGT. For the CDR3, the DNA is TGTGCCAGCAGCCCCGGATGGAGCCAAGAGACCCAGTACTTC. Its protein product is CASSPGWSQETQYF.